This entry concerns a single T cell receptor (beta chain). Its antigen remains unknown. A much larger clone differs from this one at a single base, so this may be a read error. This record belongs to a study of Graves' ophthalmopathy and Graves' hyperthyroidism. Study outcomes and limitations: Ophthalmopathy versus stable hyperthyroidism: 13-signature model gave 87.88% sensitivity, roughly 81% specificity. Appearing in blood as well were most expanded thyroid clonotypes above 0.001 frequency.

Beta-chain TCR CDR3 regions were amplified from RNA transcripts. The workflow started with a first-round RT-PCR run with HTBI primers and then moved on to a second-round multiplex PCR. In TCRdb, the multiplex PCR reads were re-called with MiXCR into one record per CDR3 protein. The table lists over a million distinct CDR3 sequences, approximately 35% of them singletons, with approximately 10% in the top ten. Each hyperthyroidism patient was newly diagnosed, with under 2 months' duration, and aged 18 to 65. Diagnosis used clinical symptoms, serum thyroxine, TRAb, thyroid ultrasound and orbital computed tomography. The TCR was taken from an adult man with Graves' hyperthyroidism. The source material was peripheral blood or thyroid tissue (not recorded which).

Written as DNA, the CDR3 is TGTGCCATCAGGCTGACAGTTCTCGCCCAGTACTTC. Amino acids: CAIRLTVLAQYF. V usage is TRBV10-3 and J usage is TRBJ2-5; tentative D call: TRBD1 (5 bases). The CDR3 consists of 12 residues. V dropped 6 bases and J dropped 9 bases, with 14 bases sitting between them. Germline-derived CDR1 and CDR2 are ENHRY and SYGVKD.